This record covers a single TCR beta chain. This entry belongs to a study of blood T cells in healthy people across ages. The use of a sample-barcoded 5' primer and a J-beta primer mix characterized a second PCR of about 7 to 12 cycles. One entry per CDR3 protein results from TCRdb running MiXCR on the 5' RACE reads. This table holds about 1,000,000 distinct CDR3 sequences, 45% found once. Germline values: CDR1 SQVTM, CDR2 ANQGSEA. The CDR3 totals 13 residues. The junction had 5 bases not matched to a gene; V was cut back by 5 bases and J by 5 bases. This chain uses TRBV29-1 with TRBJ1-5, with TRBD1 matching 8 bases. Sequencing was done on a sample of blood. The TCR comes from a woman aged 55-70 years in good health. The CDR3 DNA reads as TGCAGCGTTTTGACAGGGGCGGATCAGCCCCAGCATTTT. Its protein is CSVLTGADQPQHF.